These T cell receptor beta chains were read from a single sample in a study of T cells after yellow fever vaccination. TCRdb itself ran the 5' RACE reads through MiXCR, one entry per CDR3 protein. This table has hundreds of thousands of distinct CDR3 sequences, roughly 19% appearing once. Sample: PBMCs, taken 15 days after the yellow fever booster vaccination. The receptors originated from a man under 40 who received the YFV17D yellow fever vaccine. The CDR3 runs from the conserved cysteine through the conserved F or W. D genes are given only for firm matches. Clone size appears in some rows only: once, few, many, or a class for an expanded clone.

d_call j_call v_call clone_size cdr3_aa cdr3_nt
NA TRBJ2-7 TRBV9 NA CASSVRDGAFYEQYF TGTGCCAGCAGCGTAAGGGACGGGGCATTCTACGAGCAGTACTTC
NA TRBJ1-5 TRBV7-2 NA CASSLGRQRDQPQHF TGTGCCAGCAGCTTAGGGAGGCAGAGAGATCAGCCCCAGCATTTT
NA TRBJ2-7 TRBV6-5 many CASRGQGYEQYF TGTGCCAGCAGGGGTCAGGGCTACGAGCAGTACTTC
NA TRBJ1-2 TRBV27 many CASSLGANYGYTF TGTGCCAGCAGTTTGGGAGCTAACTATGGCTACACCTTC
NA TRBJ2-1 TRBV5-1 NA CASSLAQPSYNEQFF TGCGCCAGCAGCTTGGCCCAGCCCTCCTACAATGAGCAGTTCTTC
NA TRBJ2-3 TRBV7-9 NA CASSFPSSSSTDTQYF TGTGCCAGCAGCTTCCCTTCTAGCTCTAGCACAGATACGCAGTATTTT
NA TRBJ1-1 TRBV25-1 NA CASSELTANTEAFF TGTGCCAGCAGTGAGCTGACGGCGAACACTGAAGCTTTCTTT
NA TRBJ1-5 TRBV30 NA CAWSEEGYQPQHF TGTGCCTGGAGTGAGGAAGGGTATCAGCCCCAGCATTTT
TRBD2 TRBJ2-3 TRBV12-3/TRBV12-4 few CASSPLRIAGRGTQYF TGTGCCAGCAGTCCTCTCCGGATAGCGGGAAGGGGTACGCAGTATTTT
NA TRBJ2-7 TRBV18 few CASSPLGDYRYEQYF TGTGCCAGCTCACCACTGGGAGACTACCGCTACGAGCAGTACTTC
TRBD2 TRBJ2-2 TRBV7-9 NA CASSLKGGRGSGELFF TGTGCCAGCAGCTTAAAAGGAGGCCGCGGGAGCGGGGAGCTGTTTTTT
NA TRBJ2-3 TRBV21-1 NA CAGTVAPDTQYF TGTGCCGGTACAGTCGCTCCCGATACGCAGTATTTT
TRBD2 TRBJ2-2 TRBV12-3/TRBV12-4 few CASSWTSSGELFF TGTGCCAGCAGCTGGACTAGCAGTGGGGAGCTGTTTTTT
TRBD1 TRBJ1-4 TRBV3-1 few CASSPPRGGGYEKLFF TGTGCCAGCAGCCCTCCCCGGGGAGGGGGCTACGAAAAACTGTTTTTT
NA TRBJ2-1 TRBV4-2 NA CASSQTVLDSAYNEQFF TGTGCCAGCAGCCAAACCGTTCTAGATAGCGCCTACAATGAGCAGTTCTTC
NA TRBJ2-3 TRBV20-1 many CSAKEEGNTDTQYF TGCAGTGCCAAAGAGGAGGGGAACACAGATACGCAGTATTTT
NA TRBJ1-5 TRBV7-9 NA CASIPVGQSNQPQHF TGTGCCAGCATCCCTGTAGGACAGAGCAATCAGCCCCAGCATTTT
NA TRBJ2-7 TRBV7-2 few CASSPEPVYEQYF TGTGCCAGCAGCCCAGAGCCGGTCTACGAGCAGTACTTC
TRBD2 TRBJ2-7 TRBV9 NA CASSRLAGYRYEQYF TGTGCCAGCAGCCGACTAGCGGGATACCGCTACGAGCAGTACTTC
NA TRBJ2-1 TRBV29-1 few CSVLGGNEQFF TGCAGCGTTCTCGGCGGTAATGAGCAGTTCTTC
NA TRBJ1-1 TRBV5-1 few CASSLVPGRATEAFF TGCGCCAGCAGCTTGGTTCCGGGCCGGGCCACTGAAGCTTTCTTT
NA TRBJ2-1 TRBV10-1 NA CASSERVGEQFF TGCGCCAGCAGTGAGCGAGTAGGTGAGCAGTTCTTC
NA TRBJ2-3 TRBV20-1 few CSATPSSTDTQYF TGCAGTGCTACTCCCTCTAGCACAGATACGCAGTATTTT
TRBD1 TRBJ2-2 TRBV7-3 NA CASSRRQGNTGELFF TGTGCCAGCAGCCGTCGACAGGGTAACACCGGGGAGCTGTTTTTT
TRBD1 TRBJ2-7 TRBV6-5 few CASSYTGQGTYEQYF TGTGCCAGCAGTTACACGGGACAGGGGACCTACGAGCAGTACTTC
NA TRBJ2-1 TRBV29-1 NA CSVARGLQAYNEQFF TGCAGCGTTGCCCGCGGACTACAAGCCTACAATGAGCAGTTCTTC
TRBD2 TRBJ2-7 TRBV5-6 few CASSPGLAGAHEQYF TGTGCCAGCAGCCCAGGACTAGCGGGAGCCCACGAGCAGTACTTC
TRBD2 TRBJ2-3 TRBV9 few CASSVVSGRATDTQYF TGTGCCAGCAGCGTAGTCTCGGGGAGGGCGACAGATACGCAGTATTTT
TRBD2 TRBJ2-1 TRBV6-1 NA CASRELAGSSYNEQFF TGTGCCAGCAGAGAACTAGCGGGAAGCTCCTACAATGAGCAGTTCTTC
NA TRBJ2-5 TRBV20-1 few CSANGREETQYF TGCAGTGCAAATGGACGAGAGGAGACCCAGTACTTC
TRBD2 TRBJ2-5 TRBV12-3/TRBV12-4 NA CASSFGAGATQYF TGTGCCAGCAGTTTTGGCGCGGGAGCGACCCAGTACTTC
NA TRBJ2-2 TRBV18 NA CASSPSRLGDTGELFF TGTGCCAGCTCACCTTCCCGACTAGGCGACACCGGGGAGCTGTTTTTT
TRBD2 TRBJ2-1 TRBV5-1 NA CASSSGQGTSGVNEQFF TGCGCCAGCAGCTCGGGACAGGGGACTAGCGGGGTCAATGAGCAGTTCTTC
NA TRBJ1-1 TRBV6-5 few CASSLDRITEAFF TGTGCCAGCAGTTTAGATCGTATCACTGAAGCTTTCTTT
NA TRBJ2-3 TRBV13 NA CASSSQGLPTNIINRDTQYF TGTGCCAGCAGCTCCCAGGGCCTCCCAACCAACATTATAAACAGAGATACGCAGTATTTT